This T cell receptor beta chain appears in the sequencing data of a study of T-cell memory formation after mild COVID-19. Study in general: Largely donor-specific TCR clusters were found.

This clonotype was counted between two and nine times. Its matching antigen is unknown. CDR3 length: 15 amino acids. Between the trimmed V and J ends, which lost 2 bases and 4 bases, there was a span of 9 bases. Germline CDR1 reads SEHNR; CDR2 reads FQNEAQ (reference sequence). Study-wide points: While clones contracting from day 15 to 85 were balanced between CD4 and CD8, later expanders leaned CD4+. Memory cells collected pre-infection included some clones that later responded, suggesting cross-reactive memory joined. Clonal second-wave expansions that peaked on day 37 had unconfirmed SARS-CoV-2 specificity.

TCRdb fed the 5' RACE reads into MiXCR, producing one record per CDR3 protein. The sample yields 350,000 or so distinct CDR3 sequences, approximately 22% seen once. J is TRBJ1-6 and V is TRBV7-9; D might be TRBD1 (5 bases). The TCR comes from a man between 18 and 35 years old who had mild COVID-19 (a few samples of this study predate the infection). Cell type and time point are not known. Sequencing was performed on PBMCs or a T cell subset sorted from them (not recorded which). CDR3 coding DNA: TGTGCCAGCAGCTTATATGGGGGGTATAATTCACCCCTCCACTTT. Encoded protein: CASSLYGGYNSPLHF. Variable domain in full (rest from reference TRBV7-9 and TRBJ1-6): DTGVSQNPRHKITKRGQNVTFRCDPISEHNRLYWYRQTLGQGPEFLTYFQNEAQLEKSRLLSDRFSAERPKGSFSTLEIQRTEQGDSAMYLCASSLYGGYNSPLHFGNGTRLTVT.